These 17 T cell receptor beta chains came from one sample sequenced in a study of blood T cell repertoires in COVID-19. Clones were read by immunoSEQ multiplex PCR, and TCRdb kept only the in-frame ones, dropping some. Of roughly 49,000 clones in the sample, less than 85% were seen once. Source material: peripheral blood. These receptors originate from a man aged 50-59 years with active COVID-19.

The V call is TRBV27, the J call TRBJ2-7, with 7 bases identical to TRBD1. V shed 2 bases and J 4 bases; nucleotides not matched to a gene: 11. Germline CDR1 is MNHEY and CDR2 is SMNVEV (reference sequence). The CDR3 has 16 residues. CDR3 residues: CASSLGGDRVWYEQYF. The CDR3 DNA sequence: TGTGCCAGCAGTTTAGGGGGCGACAGGGTTTGGTACGAGCAGTACTTC.

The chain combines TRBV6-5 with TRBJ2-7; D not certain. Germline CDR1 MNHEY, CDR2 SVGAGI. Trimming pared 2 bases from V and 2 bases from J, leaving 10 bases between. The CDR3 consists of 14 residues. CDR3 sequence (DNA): TGTGCCAGCAGTTACCAACAGTATGCCTACGAGCAGTACTTC. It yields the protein CASSYQQYAYEQYF.

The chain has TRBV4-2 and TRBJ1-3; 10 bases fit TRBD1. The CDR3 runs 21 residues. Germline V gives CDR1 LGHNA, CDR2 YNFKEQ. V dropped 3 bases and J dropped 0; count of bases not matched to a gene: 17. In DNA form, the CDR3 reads TGTGCCAGCAGCCAGCTCCCCGGCGGGGACAGGGGTACCTTCTCTGGAAACACCATATATTTT. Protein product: CASSQLPGGDRGTFSGNTIYF.

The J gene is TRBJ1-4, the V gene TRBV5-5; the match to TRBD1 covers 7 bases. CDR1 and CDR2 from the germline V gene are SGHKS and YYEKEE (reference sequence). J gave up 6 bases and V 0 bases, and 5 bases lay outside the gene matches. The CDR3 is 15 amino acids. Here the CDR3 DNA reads TGTGCCAGCAGCTTGGGGGGACAGTCTCATGAAAAACTGTTTTTT. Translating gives CASSLGGQSHEKLFF. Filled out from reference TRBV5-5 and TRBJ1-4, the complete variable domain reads DAGVTQSPTHLIKTRGQQVTLRCSPISGHKSVSWYQQVLGQGPQFIFQYYEKEERGRGNFPDRFSARQFPNYSSELNVNALLLGDSALYLCASSLGGQSHEKLFFGSGTQLSVL.

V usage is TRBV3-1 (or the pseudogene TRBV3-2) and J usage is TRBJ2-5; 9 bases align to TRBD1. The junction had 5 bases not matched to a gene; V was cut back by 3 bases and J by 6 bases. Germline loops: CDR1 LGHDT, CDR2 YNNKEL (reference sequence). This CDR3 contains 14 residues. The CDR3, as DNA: TGTGCCAGCAGCCACTCAGACAGGGGGAAGACCCAGTACTTC. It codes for CASSHSDRGKTQYF.

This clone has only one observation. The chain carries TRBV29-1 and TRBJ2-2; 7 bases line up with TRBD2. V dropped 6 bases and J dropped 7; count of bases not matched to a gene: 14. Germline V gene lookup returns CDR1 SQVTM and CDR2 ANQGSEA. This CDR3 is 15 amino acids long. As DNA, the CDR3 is TGCAGCGTCCTTGGGAGCGGGGACTTTGGCGGGGAGCTGTTTTTT. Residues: CSVLGSGDFGGELFF.

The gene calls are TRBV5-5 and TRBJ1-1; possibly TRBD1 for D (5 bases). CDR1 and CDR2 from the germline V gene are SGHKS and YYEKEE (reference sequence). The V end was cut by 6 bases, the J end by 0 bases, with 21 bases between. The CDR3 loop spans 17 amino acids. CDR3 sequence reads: CASTPRGGWIVNTEAFF. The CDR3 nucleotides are TGTGCCAGCACCCCCCGGGGGGGATGGATAGTGAACACTGAAGCTTTCTTT.

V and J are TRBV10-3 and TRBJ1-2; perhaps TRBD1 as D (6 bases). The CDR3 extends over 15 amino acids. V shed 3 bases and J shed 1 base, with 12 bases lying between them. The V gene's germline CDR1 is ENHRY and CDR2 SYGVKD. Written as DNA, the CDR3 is TGTGCCATCAGTGAAGGACAGCTAAATAACTATGGCTACACCTTC. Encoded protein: CAISEGQLNNYGYTF.

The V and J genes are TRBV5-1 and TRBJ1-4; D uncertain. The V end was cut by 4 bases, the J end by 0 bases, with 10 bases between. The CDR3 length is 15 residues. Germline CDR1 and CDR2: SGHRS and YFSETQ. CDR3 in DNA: TGCGCCAGCAGCCCCAAAGTAGCAACTAATGAAAAACTGTTTTTT. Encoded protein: CASSPKVATNEKLFF.

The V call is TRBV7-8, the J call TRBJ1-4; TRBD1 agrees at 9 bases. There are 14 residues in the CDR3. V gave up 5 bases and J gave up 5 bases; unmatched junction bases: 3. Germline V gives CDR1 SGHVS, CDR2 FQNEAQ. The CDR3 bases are TGTGCCAGCAGCATACAGGGGGCGAATGAAAAACTGTTTTTT. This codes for CASSIQGANEKLFF.

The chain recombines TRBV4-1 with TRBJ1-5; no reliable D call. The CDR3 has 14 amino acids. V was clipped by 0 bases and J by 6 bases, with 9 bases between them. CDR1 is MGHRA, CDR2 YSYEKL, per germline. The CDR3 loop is CASSQDWAPQPQHF. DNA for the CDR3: TGCGCCAGCAGCCAAGATTGGGCTCCTCAGCCCCAGCATTTT.

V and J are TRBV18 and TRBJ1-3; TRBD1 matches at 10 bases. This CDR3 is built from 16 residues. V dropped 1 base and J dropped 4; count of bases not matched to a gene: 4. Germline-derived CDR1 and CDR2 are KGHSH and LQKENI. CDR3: CASSPRQGADGNTIYF. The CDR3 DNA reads TGTGCCAGCTCACCACGACAGGGGGCAGACGGAAACACCATATATTTT.

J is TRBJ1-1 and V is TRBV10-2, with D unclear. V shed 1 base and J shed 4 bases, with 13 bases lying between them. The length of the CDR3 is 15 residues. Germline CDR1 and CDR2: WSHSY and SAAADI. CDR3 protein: CASSELGVGGTEAFF. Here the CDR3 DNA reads TGCGCCAGCAGTGAGTTAGGAGTTGGTGGCACTGAAGCTTTCTTT.

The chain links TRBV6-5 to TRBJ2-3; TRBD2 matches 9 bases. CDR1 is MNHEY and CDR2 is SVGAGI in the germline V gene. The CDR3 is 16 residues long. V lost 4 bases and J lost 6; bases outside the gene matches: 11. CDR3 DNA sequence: TGTGCCAGCAGTTTATTCGGGCTAGCGGGGCCTGATACGCAGTATTTT. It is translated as CASSLFGLAGPDTQYF.

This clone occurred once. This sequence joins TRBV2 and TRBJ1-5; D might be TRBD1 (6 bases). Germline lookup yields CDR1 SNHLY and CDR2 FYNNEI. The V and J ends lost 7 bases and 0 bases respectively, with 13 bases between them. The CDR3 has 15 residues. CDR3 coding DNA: TGTGCCAGCACCATGGACAGCTATAGCAATCAGCCCCAGCATTTT. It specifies CASTMDSYSNQPQHF.

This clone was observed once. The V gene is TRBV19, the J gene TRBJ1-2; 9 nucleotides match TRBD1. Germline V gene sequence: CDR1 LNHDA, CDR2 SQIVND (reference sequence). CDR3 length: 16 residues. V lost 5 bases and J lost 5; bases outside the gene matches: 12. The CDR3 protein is CASSPTHRDRVYGYTF. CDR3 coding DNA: TGTGCCAGTAGTCCAACTCACCGGGACAGGGTGTATGGCTACACCTTC. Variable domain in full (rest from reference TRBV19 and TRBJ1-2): DGGITQSPKYLFRKEGQNVTLSCEQNLNHDAMYWYRQDPGQGLRLIYYSQIVNDFQKGDIAEGYSVSREKKESFPLTVTSAQKNPTAFYLCASSPTHRDRVYGYTFGSGTRLTVV.

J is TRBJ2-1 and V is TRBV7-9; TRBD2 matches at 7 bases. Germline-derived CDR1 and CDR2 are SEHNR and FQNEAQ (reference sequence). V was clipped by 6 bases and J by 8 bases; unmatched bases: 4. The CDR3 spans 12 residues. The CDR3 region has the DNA TGTGCCAGCAGAGGACTAGTGGATGAGCAGTTCTTC. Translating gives CASRGLVDEQFF.